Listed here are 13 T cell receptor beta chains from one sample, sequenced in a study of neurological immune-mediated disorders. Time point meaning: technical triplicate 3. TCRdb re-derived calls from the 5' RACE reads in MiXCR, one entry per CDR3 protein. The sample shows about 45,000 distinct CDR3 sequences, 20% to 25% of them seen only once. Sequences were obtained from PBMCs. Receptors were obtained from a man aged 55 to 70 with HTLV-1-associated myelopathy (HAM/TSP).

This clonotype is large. The CDR3, as DNA: TGCGCCAGCAGCTTGGGGACCTACGAGCAGTACTTC. This gives the protein CASSLGTYEQYF. The chain employs TRBV5-1 and TRBJ2-7; D is unresolved. With 0 bases removed from V and 2 bases from J, the gap between germline ends came to 3 bases. The germline V gene has CDR1 SGHRS and CDR2 YFSETQ. The CDR3 length is 12 residues.

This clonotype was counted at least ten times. CDR3 protein: CASSFEGQDTQYF. The CDR3 DNA sequence: TGCGCCAGCAGCTTTGAAGGGCAGGATACGCAGTATTTT. V is TRBV5-1 and J is TRBJ2-3; D gene unclear. Trimming removed 2 bases from V and 6 bases from J, with 10 bases in between. This CDR3 spans 13 amino acids. Germline CDR1 reads SGHRS; CDR2 reads YFSETQ.

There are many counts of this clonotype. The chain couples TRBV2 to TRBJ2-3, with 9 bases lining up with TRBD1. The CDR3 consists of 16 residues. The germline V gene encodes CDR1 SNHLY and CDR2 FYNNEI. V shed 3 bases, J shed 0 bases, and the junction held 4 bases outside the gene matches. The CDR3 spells CASSDDRGNSTDTQYF. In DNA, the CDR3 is TGTGCCAGCAGTGATGACAGGGGGAATAGCACAGATACGCAGTATTTT.

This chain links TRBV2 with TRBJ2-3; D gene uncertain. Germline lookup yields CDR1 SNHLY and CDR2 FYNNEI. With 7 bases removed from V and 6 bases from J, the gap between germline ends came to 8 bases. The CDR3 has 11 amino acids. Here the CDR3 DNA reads TGTGCCAGCAATCGGGCGGATACGCAGTATTTT. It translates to CASNRADTQYF.

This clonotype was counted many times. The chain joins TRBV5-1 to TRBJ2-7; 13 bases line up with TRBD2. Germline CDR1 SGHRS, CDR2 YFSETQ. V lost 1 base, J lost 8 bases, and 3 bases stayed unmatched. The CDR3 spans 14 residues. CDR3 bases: TGCGCCAGCAGCTTGACTAGCGGGAGGGATAAGCAGTACTTC. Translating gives CASSLTSGRDKQYF.

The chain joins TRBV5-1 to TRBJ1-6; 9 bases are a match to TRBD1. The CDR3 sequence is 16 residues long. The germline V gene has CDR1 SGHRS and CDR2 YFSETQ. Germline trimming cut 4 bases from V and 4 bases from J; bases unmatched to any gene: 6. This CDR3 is CASSPQGAEYNSPLHF. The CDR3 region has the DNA TGCGCCAGCAGCCCACAGGGGGCGGAGTATAATTCACCCCTCCACTTT.

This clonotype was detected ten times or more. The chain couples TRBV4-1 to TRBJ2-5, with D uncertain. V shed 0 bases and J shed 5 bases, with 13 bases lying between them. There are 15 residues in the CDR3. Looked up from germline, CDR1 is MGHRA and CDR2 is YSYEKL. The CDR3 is CASSQDPAVTETQYF. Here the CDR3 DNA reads TGCGCCAGCAGCCAAGATCCAGCAGTAACCGAGACCCAGTACTTC.

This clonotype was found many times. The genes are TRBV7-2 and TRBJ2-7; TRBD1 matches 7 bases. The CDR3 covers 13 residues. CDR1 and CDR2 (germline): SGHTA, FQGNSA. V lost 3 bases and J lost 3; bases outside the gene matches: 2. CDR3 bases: TGTGCCAGCAGCTTGGGACAGCACTACGAGCAGTACTTC. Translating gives CASSLGQHYEQYF.

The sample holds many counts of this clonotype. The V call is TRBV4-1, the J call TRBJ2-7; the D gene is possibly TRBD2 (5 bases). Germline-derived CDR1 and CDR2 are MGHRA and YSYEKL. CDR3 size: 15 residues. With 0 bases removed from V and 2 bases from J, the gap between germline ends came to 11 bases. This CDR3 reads CASSQDFPGTYEQYF. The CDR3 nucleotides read TGCGCCAGCAGCCAAGATTTCCCGGGGACCTACGAGCAGTACTTC.

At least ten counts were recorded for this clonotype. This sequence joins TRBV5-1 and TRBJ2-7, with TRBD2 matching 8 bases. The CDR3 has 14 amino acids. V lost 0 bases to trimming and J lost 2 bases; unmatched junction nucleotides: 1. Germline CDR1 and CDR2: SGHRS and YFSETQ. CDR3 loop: CASSLEAGAYEQYF. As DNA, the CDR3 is TGCGCCAGCAGCTTGGAAGCGGGGGCCTACGAGCAGTACTTC.

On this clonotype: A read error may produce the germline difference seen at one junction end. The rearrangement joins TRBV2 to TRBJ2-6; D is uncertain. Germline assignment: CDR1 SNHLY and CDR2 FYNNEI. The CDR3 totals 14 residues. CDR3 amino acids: CVSRSRSGANVLTF. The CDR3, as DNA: TGTGTCAGCCGAAGTAGATCTGGGGCCAACGTCCTGACTTTC. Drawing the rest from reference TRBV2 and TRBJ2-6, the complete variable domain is EPEVTQTPSHQVTQMGQEVILRCVPISNHLYFYWYRQILGQKVEFLVSFYNNEISEKSEIFDDQFSVERPDGSNFTLKIRSTKLEDSAMYFCVSRSRSGANVLTFGAGSRLTVL.

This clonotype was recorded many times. Here the CDR3 reads CASSLMGQPQHF. Written as DNA, the CDR3 is TGTGCCAGCAGTCTGATGGGTCAGCCCCAGCATTTT. The chain has TRBV12-3 or TRBV12-4 and TRBJ1-5; D gene unclear. The CDR3 covers 12 residues. V was trimmed by 5 bases and J by 6 bases, leaving 8 bases between them.

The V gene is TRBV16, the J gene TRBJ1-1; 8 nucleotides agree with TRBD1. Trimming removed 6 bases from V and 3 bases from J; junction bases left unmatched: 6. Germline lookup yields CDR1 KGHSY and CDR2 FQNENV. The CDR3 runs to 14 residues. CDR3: CASRRQGADTEAFF. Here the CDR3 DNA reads TGTGCCAGCAGACGGCAGGGGGCTGACACTGAAGCTTTCTTT.